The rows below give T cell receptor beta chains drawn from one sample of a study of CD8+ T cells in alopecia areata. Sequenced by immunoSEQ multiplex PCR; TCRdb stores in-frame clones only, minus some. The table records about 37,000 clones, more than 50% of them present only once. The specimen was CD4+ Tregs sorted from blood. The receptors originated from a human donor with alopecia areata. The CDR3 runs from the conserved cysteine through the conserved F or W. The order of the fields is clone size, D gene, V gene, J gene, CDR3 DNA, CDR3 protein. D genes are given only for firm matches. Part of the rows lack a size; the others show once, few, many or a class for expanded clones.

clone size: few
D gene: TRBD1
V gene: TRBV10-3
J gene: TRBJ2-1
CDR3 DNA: TGTGCCATCAGTCACAGGGGCGATGAGCAGTTCTTC
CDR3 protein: CAISHRGDEQFF

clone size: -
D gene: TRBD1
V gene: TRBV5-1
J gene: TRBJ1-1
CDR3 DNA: TGCGCCAGCAGCTCGGGACTGACAGGGGGCGAGGCTTTCTTT
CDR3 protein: CASSSGLTGGEAFF

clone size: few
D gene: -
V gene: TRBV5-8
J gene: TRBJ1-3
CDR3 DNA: TGTGCCAGCAGCTTGTATCCGATCGCCGTGGACACCATATATTTT
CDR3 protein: CASSLYPIAVDTIYF

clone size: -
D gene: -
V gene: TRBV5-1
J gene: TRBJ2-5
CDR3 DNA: TGCGCCAGCAGCCCTCAAGGGGGGAGCCAAGAGACCCAGTACTTC
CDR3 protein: CASSPQGGSQETQYF

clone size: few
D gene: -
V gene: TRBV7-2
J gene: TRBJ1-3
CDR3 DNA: TGTGCCAGCAGCTTACAACAGGGAAGTGGAAACACCATATATTTT
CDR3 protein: CASSLQQGSGNTIYF

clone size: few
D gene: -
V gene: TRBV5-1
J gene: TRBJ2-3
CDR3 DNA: TGCGCCAGCAGCTTGGGTGGACGGGGGCCAGGAGATACGCAGTATTTT
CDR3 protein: CASSLGGRGPGDTQYF

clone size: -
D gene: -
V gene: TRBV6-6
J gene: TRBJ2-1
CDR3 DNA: TGTGCCAGCAGTACCTACTCAGGAGTGCAGTTCTTC
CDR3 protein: CASSTYSGVQFF

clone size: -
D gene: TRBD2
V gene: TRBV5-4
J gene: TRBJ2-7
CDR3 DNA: TGTGCCAGCAGCCACCCCGGGACTAGCGCTATAAACGAGCAGTACTTC
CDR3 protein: CASSHPGTSAINEQYF

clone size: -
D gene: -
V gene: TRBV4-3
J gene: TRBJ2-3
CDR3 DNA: TGCGCCAGCAGCCAAGATTGGGGGCATACGCAGTATTTT
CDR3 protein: CASSQDWGHTQYF

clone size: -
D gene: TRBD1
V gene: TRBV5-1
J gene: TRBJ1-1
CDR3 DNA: TGCGCCAGCAGCGTTGACAGGGATACTGAAGCTTTCTTT
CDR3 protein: CASSVDRDTEAFF

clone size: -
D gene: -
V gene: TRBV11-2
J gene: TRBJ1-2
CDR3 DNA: TGTGCCAGCAGCTTAGGTGCCAGACCGTCCTATGGCTACACCTTC
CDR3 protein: CASSLGARPSYGYTF

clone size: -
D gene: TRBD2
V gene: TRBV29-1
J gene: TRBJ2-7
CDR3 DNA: TGCAGCGTAAGACTAGCGGGAGTCTACGAGCAGTACTTC
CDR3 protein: CSVRLAGVYEQYF

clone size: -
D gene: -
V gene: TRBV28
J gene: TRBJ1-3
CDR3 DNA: TGTGCCAGCAGCCCCGGGGGGTCGGGAAACACCATATATTTT
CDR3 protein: CASSPGGSGNTIYF

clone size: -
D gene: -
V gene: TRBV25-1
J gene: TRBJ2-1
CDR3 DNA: TGTGCCAGCAGAATGACATTTTACAATGAGCAGTTCTTC
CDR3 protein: CASRMTFYNEQFF

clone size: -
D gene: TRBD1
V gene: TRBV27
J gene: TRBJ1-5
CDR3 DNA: TGTGCCAGCAGTGAGAGGGGGCATCAGCCCCAGCATTTT
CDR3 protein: CASSERGHQPQHF

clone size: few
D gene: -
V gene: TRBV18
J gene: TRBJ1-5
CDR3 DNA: TGTGCCAGCTCACCGGGGAGGGGCGATCAGCCCCAGCATTTT
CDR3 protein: CASSPGRGDQPQHF

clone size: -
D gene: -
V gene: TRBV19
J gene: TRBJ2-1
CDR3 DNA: TGTGCCAGTACCCTAGGGGTCCCGAGGGGATACAATGAGCAGTTCTTC
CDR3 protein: CASTLGVPRGYNEQFF

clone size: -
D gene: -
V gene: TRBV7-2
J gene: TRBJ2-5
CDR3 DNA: TGTGCCAGCAGCTTAGGGGCCGAGACCCAGTACTTC
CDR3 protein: CASSLGAETQYF

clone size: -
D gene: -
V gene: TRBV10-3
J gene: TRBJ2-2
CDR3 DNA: TGTGCCATCAGTGAGTCTCTCGACCGGGAGTCCAACACCGGGGAGCTGTTTTTT
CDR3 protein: CAISESLDRESNTGELFF

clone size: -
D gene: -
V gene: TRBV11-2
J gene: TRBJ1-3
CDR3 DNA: TGTGCCAGCAGCTTTCCTGGGGTATCGTCTGGAAACACCATATATTTT
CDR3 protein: CASSFPGVSSGNTIYF

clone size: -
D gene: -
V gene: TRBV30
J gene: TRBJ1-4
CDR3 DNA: TGTGCCTGGAGTCGTGAACAGCCTCTCCTGGTCAATGAAAAACTGTTTTTT
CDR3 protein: CAWSREQPLLVNEKLFF

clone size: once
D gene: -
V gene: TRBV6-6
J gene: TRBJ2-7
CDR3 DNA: TGTGCCAGCAGTTCCCCGGGGGACAGTCAATACGAGCAGTACTTC
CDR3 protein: CASSSPGDSQYEQYF

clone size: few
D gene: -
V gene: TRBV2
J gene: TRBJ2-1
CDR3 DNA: TGTGCCAGCTGGGACGGCTCCTACAATGAGCAGTTCTTC
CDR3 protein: CASWDGSYNEQFF

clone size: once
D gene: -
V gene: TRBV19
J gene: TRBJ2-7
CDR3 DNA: TGTGCCAGTAGTATAGGACAGTCGAGATTCTACGAGCAGTACTTC
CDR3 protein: CASSIGQSRFYEQYF

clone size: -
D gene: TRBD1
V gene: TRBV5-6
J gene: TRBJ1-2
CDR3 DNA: TGTGCCAGCAGCTTGGGGGCCGGACAGGGTGGCTATGGCTACACCTTC
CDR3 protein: CASSLGAGQGGYGYTF

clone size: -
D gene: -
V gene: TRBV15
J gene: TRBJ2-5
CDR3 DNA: TGTGCCACCAGCCCCCGTGGGGCGTGGGAGACCCAGTACTTC
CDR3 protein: CATSPRGAWETQYF

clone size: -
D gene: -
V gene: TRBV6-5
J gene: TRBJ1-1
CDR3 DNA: TGTGCCAGCAGTTACTCGAGTGGGCGGCACACTGAAGCTTTCTTT
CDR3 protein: CASSYSSGRHTEAFF

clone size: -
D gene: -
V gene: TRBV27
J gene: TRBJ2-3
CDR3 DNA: TGTGCCAGCAGTCCTGTGGGCGGGAACACAGATACGCAGTATTTT
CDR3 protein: CASSPVGGNTDTQYF

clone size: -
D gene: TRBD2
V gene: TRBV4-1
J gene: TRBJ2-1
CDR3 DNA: TGCGCCAGCAGCCAAGAAAGCGGGGGGACTGAAAATGAGCAGTTCTTC
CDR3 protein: CASSQESGGTENEQFF

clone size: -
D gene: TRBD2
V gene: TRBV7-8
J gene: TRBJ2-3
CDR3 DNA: TGTGCCAGCAGCCCGGGACTAGCGGGAGCGGGAGATACGCAGTATTTT
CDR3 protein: CASSPGLAGAGDTQYF

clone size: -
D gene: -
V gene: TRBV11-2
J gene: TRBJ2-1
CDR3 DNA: TGTGCCAGCAGCGTCGACAGATACAATGAGCAGTTCTTC
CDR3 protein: CASSVDRYNEQFF

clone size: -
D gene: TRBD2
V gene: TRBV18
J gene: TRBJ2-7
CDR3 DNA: TGTGCCAGCTCCCTTTCTCCGGGCGGGAGAGGGACCGAGCAGTACTTC
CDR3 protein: CASSLSPGGRGTEQYF

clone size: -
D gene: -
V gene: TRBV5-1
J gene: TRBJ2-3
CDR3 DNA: TGCGCCAGCAGCTTGACAGGGCCGGCCACAGATACGCAGTATTTT
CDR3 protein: CASSLTGPATDTQYF

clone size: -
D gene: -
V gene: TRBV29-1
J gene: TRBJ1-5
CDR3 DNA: TGCAGCGTTTCGGAGGGTACCCAGCAGCCCCAGCATTTT
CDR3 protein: CSVSEGTQQPQHF

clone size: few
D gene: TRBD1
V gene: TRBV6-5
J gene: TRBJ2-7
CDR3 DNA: TGTGCCAGCAGTTACGGGACAGGGGCGAAGGACGAGCAGTACTTC
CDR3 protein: CASSYGTGAKDEQYF

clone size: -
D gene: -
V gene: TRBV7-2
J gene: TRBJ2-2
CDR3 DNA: TGTGCCAGCAGCCTCGACGAGAACACCGGGGAGCTGTTTTTT
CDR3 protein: CASSLDENTGELFF

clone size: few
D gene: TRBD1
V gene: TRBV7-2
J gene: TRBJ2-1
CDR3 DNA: TGTGCCAGCAGCTTGGGACAGGGGTCCTACAATGAGCAGTTCTTC
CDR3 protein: CASSLGQGSYNEQFF